What follows are 21 T cell receptor beta chains derived from one specimen sequenced in a study of blood T cell repertoires in COVID-19. The repertoire was sequenced with immunoSEQ multiplex PCR; TCRdb's copy has only in-frame clones and lacks some. The sample lists hundreds of thousands of clones, more than 80% seen once, with about 3% in the top ten. Material: peripheral blood. These TCRs come from a woman younger than 45 with COVID-19, enrolled during active disease.

The rearrangement links TRBV3-1 (or the pseudogene TRBV3-2) to TRBJ2-5; 8 bases map to TRBD1. The J segment lost 4 bases and the V segment lost 4 bases, leaving 5 bases of the junction unmatched. The CDR3 is 14 amino acids. Germline CDR1 LGHDT, CDR2 YNNKEL (reference sequence). Here the CDR3 DNA reads TGTGCCAGCAGCCTGACAGGGGCAGGAGAGACCCAGTACTTC. Translating gives CASSLTGAGETQYF.

This clone was counted a single time. J is TRBJ2-1 and V is TRBV5-6; tentative D call: TRBD2 (6 bases). Germline V gene lookup returns CDR1 SGHDT and CDR2 YYEEEE. CDR3 length: 12 amino acids. V was clipped by 2 bases and J by 9 bases, with 9 bases between them. The CDR3 spells CASSFGGVEQFF. CDR3 bases: TGTGCCAGCAGCTTCGGGGGAGTTGAGCAGTTCTTC.

The chain combines TRBV9 with TRBJ2-5; 7 bases map to TRBD2. V shed 0 bases, J shed 5 bases, and the junction held 7 bases outside the gene matches. CDR1 SGDLS and CDR2 YYNGEE come from the germline V gene. CDR3 length: 15 residues. CDR3 region: CASSVVAGVGETQYF. DNA for the CDR3: TGTGCCAGCAGCGTAGTTGCGGGAGTTGGTGAGACCCAGTACTTC.

The chain has TRBV18 and TRBJ2-2; D is unresolved. Trimming removed 2 bases from V and 6 bases from J, with 13 bases in between. There are 15 residues in the CDR3. Germline V gene sequence: CDR1 KGHSH, CDR2 LQKENI. The CDR3 DNA reads TGTGCCAGCTCACCAAGGTTGGAGATCCCCGGGGAGCTGTTTTTT. Its protein is CASSPRLEIPGELFF. Filled out from reference TRBV18 and TRBJ2-2, the complete variable domain reads NAGVMQNPRHLVRRRGQEARLRCSPMKGHSHVYWYRQLPEEGLKFMVYLQKENIIDESGMPKERFSAEFPKEGPSILRIQQVVRGDSAAYFCASSPRLEIPGELFFGEGSRLTVL.

V usage is TRBV6-5 and J usage is TRBJ2-7, with 11 bases lining up with TRBD2. With V trimmed by 6 bases and J by 7 bases, 11 bases remained unmatched. The germline V gene encodes CDR1 MNHEY and CDR2 SVGAGI. CDR3 length: 15 amino acids. The CDR3 bases are TGTGCCAGCAGCCGACGACTAGCGGGAATCGGGGAGCAGTACGTC. Its translation: CASSRRLAGIGEQYV.

The rearrangement joins TRBV19 to TRBJ2-2; TRBD2 matches at 13 bases. Germline trimming cut 5 bases from V and 5 bases from J; bases unmatched to any gene: 5. CDR3 length equals 16 residues. Per germline, CDR1 LNHDA and CDR2 SQIVND (reference sequence). The CDR3 nucleotides are TGTGCCAGTAGTGTGGGACTAGCGGGGATTACCGGGGAGCTGTTTTTT. It yields the protein CASSVGLAGITGELFF.

The chain combines TRBV6-2 or TRBV6-3 with TRBJ2-2, with D hard to call. This CDR3 comprises 14 residues. Trimming removed 2 bases at V and 4 bases at J, with 8 bases between. Looked up from germline, CDR1 is MNHEY and CDR2 is SVGEGT. The CDR3 nucleotides read TGTGCCAGCAGTTACGGTACTACCACCGGGGAGCTGTTTTTT. As protein: CASSYGTTTGELFF.

Only one count was recorded for this clone. J is TRBJ2-1 and V is TRBV2; tentatively, D is TRBD1 (7 bases). Trimming removed 6 bases at V and 1 base at J, with 13 bases between. The germline V gene has CDR1 SNHLY and CDR2 FYNNEI. This CDR3 contains 15 residues. CDR3 nucleotide sequence: TGTGCCAGCAGAGAGGGGGCGGGGTCCTACAATGAGCAGTTCTTC. Amino acid sequence: CASREGAGSYNEQFF.

This sequence joins TRBV6-5 and TRBJ2-3, with TRBD2 identical over 10 bases. There are 15 residues in the CDR3. Germline V gene data show CDR1 as MNHEY and CDR2 as SVGAGI. V lost 2 bases and J lost 8; bases outside the gene matches: 7. Here the CDR3 DNA reads TGTGCCAGCAGTTACGAGGCTAGCGGGAGAGGTACGCAGTATTTT. Its protein is CASSYEASGRGTQYF.

The chain has TRBV11-2 and TRBJ1-2, with D possibly being TRBD1 (6 bases). This CDR3 spans 15 amino acids. The ends were cut back, 5 bases at V and 5 bases at J, with 18 bases in the middle. Germline CDR1 reads SGHAT; CDR2 reads FQNNGV. The CDR3 nucleotides are TGTGCCAGCAGCAGACTCCGGGACACTAGGTATGGCTACACCTTC. This gives the protein CASSRLRDTRYGYTF.

The gene calls are TRBV7-9 and TRBJ2-1; D possibly corresponds to TRBD2 (6 bases). Germline V lookup: CDR1 SEHNR, CDR2 FQNEAQ (reference sequence). With 2 bases removed from V and 3 bases from J, the gap between germline ends came to 11 bases. The CDR3 has 15 residues. As DNA, the CDR3 is TGTGCCAGCAGCTTATTGCGGGGAGACTACAATGAGCAGTTCTTC. Translating it yields CASSLLRGDYNEQFF. Together with reference TRBV7-9 and TRBJ2-1, the CDR3 gives the full variable domain: DTGVSQNPRHKITKRGQNVTFRCDPISEHNRLYWYRQTLGQGPEFLTYFQNEAQLEKSRLLSDRFSAERPKGSFSTLEIQRTEQGDSAMYLCASSLLRGDYNEQFFGPGTRLTVL.

This chain joins TRBV20-1 and TRBJ1-4; TRBD1 might be the D (6 bases). In germline, CDR1 is DFQATT, CDR2 SNEGSKA (reference sequence). V shed 5 bases and J shed 11 bases, with 12 bases lying between them. The CDR3 extends over 11 amino acids. The CDR3 DNA follows: TGCAGTGCTCACGGACAGCGGAAACTGTTTTTT. As protein: CSAHGQRKLFF.

The chain carries TRBV6-5 and TRBJ1-2; unclear D gene. Germline-derived CDR1 and CDR2 are MNHEY and SVGAGI. This CDR3 has 13 amino acids. Trimming removed 2 bases from V and 3 bases from J, with 7 bases in between. CDR3 in amino acids: CASSYRRDYGYTF. CDR3 coding DNA: TGTGCCAGCAGTTACCGCCGGGACTATGGCTACACCTTC.

The chain has TRBV9 and TRBJ1-4, with D perhaps matching TRBD1 (5 bases). Between the trimmed V and J ends, which lost 0 bases and 5 bases, there was a span of 11 bases. The CDR3 is 15 amino acids. The germline CDR1 and CDR2 sequences are SGDLS and YYNGEE. The CDR3 DNA reads TGTGCCAGCAGCGTAGGGACACTCCCCAATGAAAAACTGTTTTTT. Translation gives CASSVGTLPNEKLFF.

The rearrangement uses TRBV3-1 (or the pseudogene TRBV3-2) and TRBJ2-1, with 7 bases matching TRBD1. Germline CDR1 is LGHDT and CDR2 is YNNKEL (reference sequence). The CDR3 is 14 residues long. J gave up 4 bases and V 4 bases, and 4 bases lay outside the gene matches. The CDR3, as DNA: TGTGCCAGCAGCCGCCAGACAGGGTACAATGAGCAGTTCTTC. It codes for CASSRQTGYNEQFF.

This clone has just one count. The chain recombines TRBV9 with TRBJ2-5; tentatively, D is TRBD2 (7 bases). Trimming removed 0 bases at V and 1 base at J, with 13 bases between. The CDR3 extends over 16 amino acids. The germline CDR1 and CDR2 sequences are SGDLS and YYNGEE. CDR3 amino acids: CASSVGRRGLQETQYF. CDR3 DNA: TGTGCCAGCAGCGTAGGTCGGCGGGGGCTCCAAGAGACCCAGTACTTC.

The V call is TRBV15, the J call TRBJ2-2; a possible D gene is TRBD2 (6 bases). There are 14 residues in the CDR3. Trimming took 0 bases from V and 4 from J, leaving 6 bases between them. Germline V lookup: CDR1 LNHNV, CDR2 YYDKDF (reference sequence). The CDR3: CATSREAGTGELFF. CDR3 nucleotides: TGTGCCACCAGCAGAGAAGCGGGCACCGGGGAGCTGTTTTTT.

The chain employs TRBV5-1 and TRBJ2-7; TRBD1 aligns across 9 bases. The CDR3 is 14 residues long. Germline V gene data show CDR1 as SGHRS and CDR2 as YFSETQ. Germline trimming cut 3 bases from V and 3 bases from J; bases unmatched to any gene: 4. The CDR3 DNA is TGCGCCAGCAGCTGGGGACAGGGTAGCTACGAGCAGTACTTC. Translating it yields CASSWGQGSYEQYF.

The genes are TRBV3-1 (or the pseudogene TRBV3-2) and TRBJ2-2; D is possibly TRBD1 (5 bases). V dropped 1 base and J dropped 7 bases, with 13 bases sitting between them. This CDR3 spans 15 amino acids. Germline V CDR1 and CDR2: LGHDT, YNNKEL (reference sequence). CDR3 DNA: TGTGCCAGCAGCCAAGGGGGCCCCGGCGGCGGGGAGCTGTTTTTT. The encoded protein is CASSQGGPGGGELFF.

The chain uses TRBV4-2 and TRBJ2-2; D is unresolved. Germline-derived CDR1 and CDR2 are LGHNA and YNFKEQ. The germline V and J ends were trimmed by 0 bases and 3 bases, with 5 bases remaining between them. This CDR3 contains 14 residues. CDR3: CASSQDQYTGELFF. CDR3 DNA: TGTGCCAGCAGCCAAGATCAGTACACCGGGGAGCTGTTTTTT.

This sequence joins TRBV5-6 and TRBJ1-5; weak D call: TRBD1 (5 bases). CDR1 is SGHDT and CDR2 is YYEEEE in the germline V gene. Between the trimmed V and J ends, which lost 2 bases and 7 bases, there was a span of 13 bases. The CDR3 consists of 14 residues. The CDR3 DNA follows: TGTGCCAGCAGCTTTTTTCAGGGCCTGCAGCCCCAGCATTTT. Translation gives CASSFFQGLQPQHF.